The 26 T cell receptor beta chains given below trace back to one sample, sequenced in a study of cytomegalovirus exposure and HLA in healthy donors. The study ran its PCR with 60 Vbeta and 13 Jbeta primers. Assay used: immunoSEQ multiplex PCR; TCRdb lists only in-frame clones, some missing. The sample carries a few hundred thousand clones, roughly 80% recorded once. Sequenced sample: PBMCs. The receptors come from a man younger than 45 in good health and CMV-seronegative.

In this sample, this clone turned up a few times. The chain has TRBV25-1 and TRBJ1-3; D gene ambiguous. V was clipped by 4 bases and J by 2 bases, with 9 bases between them. The CDR3 is 14 residues long. From germline, CDR1 is MGHDK and CDR2 SYGVNS. CDR3 region: CASSAYSPGNTIYF. In DNA form, the CDR3 reads TGTGCCAGCAGTGCCTACTCTCCTGGAAACACCATATATTTT.

The chain carries TRBV9 and TRBJ1-1, with D unresolved. The CDR3 covers 14 residues. Per germline, CDR1 SGDLS and CDR2 YYNGEE. The V and J ends lost 1 base and 4 bases respectively, with 11 bases between them. The CDR3 DNA follows: TGTGCCAGCAGCGTATCCTACGAACGCACTGAAGCTTTCTTT. Amino acid sequence: CASSVSYERTEAFF. Supplemented by reference TRBV9 and TRBJ1-1, the full variable domain reads DSGVTQTPKHLITATGQRVTLRCSPRSGDLSVYWYQQSLDQGLQFLIQYYNGEERAKGNILERFSAQQFPDLHSELNLSSLELGDSALYFCASSVSYERTEAFFGQGTRLTVV.

V gene TRBV7-9 combines with J gene TRBJ2-7; no reliable D call. From germline, CDR1 is SEHNR and CDR2 FQNEAQ (reference sequence). Trimming took 1 base from V and 2 from J, leaving 9 bases between them. The CDR3 is made up of 14 amino acids. The CDR3 DNA is TGTGCCAGCAGCTTAGTCGCAGATGCCTACGAGCAGTACTTC. Its protein product is CASSLVADAYEQYF.

The chain has TRBV5-4 and TRBJ1-2; D perhaps matches TRBD1 (5 bases). The CDR3 extends over 16 amino acids. Germline-derived CDR1 and CDR2 are SGHNT and YYREEE (reference sequence). Trimming removed 4 bases from V and 7 bases from J, with 23 bases in between. CDR3 sequence reads: CASSADKWGGISGYTF. DNA for the CDR3: TGTGCCAGCAGCGCCGACAAATGGGGGGGTATCTCTGGCTACACCTTC.

The chain couples TRBV6-1 to TRBJ2-5, with 7 nucleotides matching TRBD2. The CDR3 has 13 residues. The J segment lost 2 bases and the V segment lost 5 bases, leaving 2 bases of the junction unmatched. Germline loops: CDR1 MNHNS, CDR2 SASEGT. In DNA, the CDR3 is TGTGCCAGCAGTCCTAGCGGTCAAGAGACCCAGTACTTC. Translating gives CASSPSGQETQYF.

This clone was found a few times. The J gene is TRBJ1-5, the V gene TRBV6-1; maybe TRBD1 (5 bases). Germline V CDR1 and CDR2: MNHNS, SASEGT. V was cut by 3 bases and J by 0 bases, with 12 bases left in between. The length of the CDR3 is 16 residues. The CDR3, as DNA: TGTGCCAGCAGTGAGGTGGGGCCATATAGCAATCAGCCCCAGCATTTT. This translates into CASSEVGPYSNQPQHF.

The V call is TRBV6-1, the J call TRBJ2-5; 9 bases are shared with TRBD2. From germline, CDR1 is MNHNS and CDR2 SASEGT. The trim removed 3 bases at V and 2 bases at J, leaving 4 bases unmatched. The length of the CDR3 is 15 residues. The CDR3 sequence: CASSEAAGGQETQYF. CDR3 coding DNA: TGTGCCAGCAGTGAGGCTGCGGGGGGGCAAGAGACCCAGTACTTC.

The genes are TRBV28 and TRBJ2-7; possible D gene TRBD2, 6 bases. Germline-derived CDR1 and CDR2 are MDHEN and SYDVKM. The CDR3 has 14 amino acids. The germline V and J ends were trimmed by 5 bases and 3 bases, with 14 bases remaining between them. In DNA, the CDR3 is TGTGCCAGCAGTGCCCGGGACTCTCACTACGAGCAGTACTTC. Protein product: CASSARDSHYEQYF.

The V gene is TRBV27, the J gene TRBJ1-5; 7 nucleotides match TRBD1. This CDR3 is built from 15 residues. The V gene end was trimmed by 0 bases and the J gene end by 7 bases; junction bases not matched to a gene: 6. CDR1 and CDR2 from the germline V gene are MNHEY and SMNVEV (reference sequence). The CDR3 protein is CASSLSTGVGQPQHF. The CDR3, as DNA: TGTGCCAGCAGTTTATCAACAGGGGTTGGCCAGCCCCAGCATTTT.

Worth noting for this clone: One junction end does not reproduce the germline sequence, and a read error may be involved. The J gene is TRBJ2-7, the V gene TRBV7-7, with D possibly being TRBD1 (6 bases). CDR1 is SSHAT, CDR2 FNYEAQ, per germline (reference sequence). The CDR3 consists of 15 residues. The CDR3 DNA is TGTGCTAGCAGCGCGGGCACAGGGACCTCCTACGAGCAGTACTTC. Amino acid sequence: CASSAGTGTSYEQYF. The complete variable domain, with remaining parts taken from reference TRBV7-7 and TRBJ2-7, reads GAGVSQSPRYKVTKRGQDVTLRCDPISSHATLYWYQQALGQGPEFLTYFNYEAQPDKSGLPSDRFSAERPEGSISTLTIQRTEQRDSAMYRCASSAGTGTSYEQYFGPGTRLTVT.

J is TRBJ1-4 and V is TRBV28, with D possibly being TRBD1 (5 bases). The CDR3 spans 14 residues. V lost 6 bases and J 8 bases, leaving 16 bases between the germline ends. Germline V gene lookup returns CDR1 MDHEN and CDR2 SYDVKM. CDR3 loop: CASSDSSLSEKLFF. CDR3 sequence (DNA): TGTGCCAGCAGCGACAGCTCCCTTAGCGAAAAACTGTTTTTT.

The V call is TRBV28, the J call TRBJ2-7; TRBD2 matches 7 bases. Germline values: CDR1 MDHEN, CDR2 SYDVKM. V shed 4 bases and J 6 bases; nucleotides not matched to a gene: 12. The CDR3 totals 15 residues. The CDR3, as DNA: TGTGCCAGCAGTTATCCTAAAGCGGGGATGGGCGAGCAGTACTTC. It specifies CASSYPKAGMGEQYF.

CDR3 in amino acids: CASSYPTSGGGEQFF. The CDR3 DNA follows: TGTGCCAGCAGTTACCCGACTAGCGGGGGAGGTGAGCAGTTCTTC. The chain recombines TRBV6-5 with TRBJ2-1, with 12 bases matching TRBD2. The germline V gene has CDR1 MNHEY and CDR2 SVGAGI. Trimming cost V 2 bases and J 9 bases; bases outside gene matches: 5. CDR3 length equals 15 residues.

The chain uses TRBV11-2 and TRBJ2-7, with D possibly matching TRBD1 (6 bases). The V end lost 4 bases, the J end lost 0 bases, and 13 bases lay between the germline ends. The CDR3 is made up of 15 amino acids. Germline V lookup: CDR1 SGHAT, CDR2 FQNNGV. This chain's CDR3 is CASSSRQGSSYEQYF. Here the CDR3 DNA reads TGTGCCAGCAGCTCTAGGCAGGGGTCCTCCTACGAGCAGTACTTC.

This chain joins TRBV7-9 and TRBJ2-7; 10 nucleotides line up with TRBD1. CDR1 and CDR2 (germline): SEHNR, FQNEAQ (reference sequence). J was trimmed by 3 bases and V by 0 bases; bases with no gene match: 5. The CDR3 is 16 residues long. The CDR3: CASSLAGTGDRYEQYF. The CDR3, as DNA: TGTGCCAGCAGCTTAGCTGGGACAGGGGACCGCTACGAGCAGTACTTC.

The rearrangement joins TRBV5-1 to TRBJ2-7; maybe TRBD1 (5 bases). The CDR3 extends over 13 amino acids. Trimming stripped 3 bases from V and 1 base from J, with 8 bases between. The V gene's germline CDR1 is SGHRS and CDR2 YFSETQ. This CDR3 is CASSSGSSYEQYF. The CDR3 DNA reads TGCGCCAGCAGCTCAGGGTCGTCCTACGAGCAGTACTTC.

The V and J genes are TRBV6-1 and TRBJ2-7; maybe TRBD1 (5 bases). Germline-derived CDR1 and CDR2 are MNHNS and SASEGT. The CDR3 length is 14 residues. V lost 8 bases and J lost 3, with 17 bases in between. In DNA form, the CDR3 reads TGTGCCAGCGGTAAGACAGACGAGGACTACGAGCAGTACTTC. It specifies CASGKTDEDYEQYF.

This chain uses TRBV5-6 with TRBJ2-7; tentative D call: TRBD2 (7 bases). The germline V and J ends were trimmed by 6 bases and 4 bases, with 17 bases remaining between them. CDR3 length: 14 amino acids. Germline lookup yields CDR1 SGHDT and CDR2 YYEEEE. CDR3 residues: CASTLGGGLYEQYF. The CDR3 region has the DNA TGTGCCAGCACACTGGGAGGGGGGCTTTACGAGCAGTACTTC.

The genes are TRBV2 and TRBJ1-3, with D perhaps TRBD1 (5 bases). The CDR3 is made up of 15 amino acids. Germline CDR1 SNHLY, CDR2 FYNNEI. V was cut by 0 bases and J by 3 bases, with 9 bases left in between. CDR3 nucleotide sequence: TGTGCCAGCAGTGAAGCGTCAGGGTTTGGAAACACCATATATTTT. Amino acid sequence: CASSEASGFGNTIYF.

The rearrangement joins TRBV6-5 to TRBJ1-3; D is undetermined. This CDR3 region has 15 residues. The V gene lost 6 bases and the J gene lost 4 bases, with 16 bases spanning the gap. In germline, CDR1 is MNHEY, CDR2 SVGAGI. In DNA, the CDR3 is TGTGCCAGCAGACCAACCGGGGTCCCCGGAAACACCATATATTTT. It is translated as CASRPTGVPGNTIYF.

V is TRBV27 and J is TRBJ1-2; D is uncertain. Germline CDR1 MNHEY, CDR2 SMNVEV (reference sequence). V was cut by 6 bases and J by 0 bases, with 17 bases left in between. The CDR3 covers 16 residues. CDR3 DNA sequence: TGTGCCAGCAGCAACCGTGCACAGTTAGCTAACTATGGCTACACCTTC. Protein sequence: CASSNRAQLANYGYTF.

This chain joins TRBV28 and TRBJ2-5, with 8 bases fitting TRBD1. The CDR3 totals 14 residues. The germline V gene encodes CDR1 MDHEN and CDR2 SYDVKM. V lost 5 bases, J lost 5 bases, and 7 bases stayed unmatched. For the CDR3, the DNA is TGTGCCAGCAGTCCATTTACAGGGGGGGAGACCCAGTACTTC. Its protein product is CASSPFTGGETQYF.

The chain couples TRBV7-9 to TRBJ2-5; D ambiguous. Germline values: CDR1 SEHNR, CDR2 FQNEAQ (reference sequence). Trimming took off 1 base at V and 2 bases at J, with 11 bases between the two ends. There are 15 residues in the CDR3. The CDR3 here is CASSLVLTLQETQYF. The CDR3 DNA sequence: TGTGCCAGCAGCTTAGTGCTCACACTACAAGAGACCCAGTACTTC. Full variable domain (outside the CDR3, taken from reference TRBV7-9 and TRBJ2-5): DTGVSQNPRHKITKRGQNVTFRCDPISEHNRLYWYRQTLGQGPEFLTYFQNEAQLEKSRLLSDRFSAERPKGSFSTLEIQRTEQGDSAMYLCASSLVLTLQETQYFGPGTRLLVL.

The CDR3 DNA reads as TGTGCCAGCAGCCAAGATCGGTCTAGCGGTCAAGAGACCCAGTACTTC. Translated, it gives CASSQDRSSGQETQYF. The V gene is TRBV4-2, the J gene TRBJ2-5, with 7 positions matching TRBD2. V shed 0 bases and J 2 bases; nucleotides not matched to a gene: 6. The CDR3 runs to 16 residues. Germline CDR1 reads LGHNA; CDR2 reads YNFKEQ.

The V and J genes are TRBV6-1 and TRBJ1-2, with 10 bases aligning to TRBD1. J was trimmed by 8 bases and V by 8 bases; bases with no gene match: 11. CDR1 and CDR2 (germline): MNHNS, SASEGT. There are 14 residues in the CDR3. The CDR3, as DNA: TGTGCCAGCGCCGGACAGGGGGGCTCCCGGGGCTACACCTTC. Protein product: CASAGQGGSRGYTF.

The chain recombines TRBV5-1 with TRBJ2-5; TRBD1 aligns across 7 bases. The germline V gene has CDR1 SGHRS and CDR2 YFSETQ. There are 16 residues in the CDR3. V lost 5 bases and J lost 3; bases outside the gene matches: 13. The CDR3 spells CASRARTGHEKETQYF. CDR3 in DNA: TGCGCCAGCAGGGCGAGGACAGGCCACGAGAAAGAGACCCAGTACTTC. Combining the CDR3 with reference TRBV5-1 and TRBJ2-5 gives the whole variable domain KAGVTQTPRYLIKTRGQQVTLSCSPISGHRSVSWYQQTPGQGLQFLFEYFSETQRNKGNFPGRFSGRQFSNSRSEMNVSTLELGDSALYLCASRARTGHEKETQYFGPGTRLLVL.